The clone carrying this TCR beta chain has a single count. This entry belongs to a study of blood T cell repertoires in COVID-19. Sequenced by immunoSEQ multiplex PCR; TCRdb stores in-frame clones only, minus some. Among 140,000 to 150,000 clones listed, roughly 80% were seen once. V was cut by 5 bases and J by 5 bases, with 37 bases left in between. CDR3 length: 21 amino acids. In germline, CDR1 is LNHDA, CDR2 SQIVND (reference sequence). Individuals aged about 18 to 95 years were recruited from 24 US areas. Participants were placed into cohorts based on the clinical history they reported. Donors in Cohort 3 who had recovered were those with two negative PCRs, healthcare professional clearance, or resolution of their symptoms.

The TCR originated in a woman aged 45 to 65 who had recovered from COVID-19. Material for sequencing was PBMCs or T cells enriched from blood (not recorded which). V gene TRBV19 combines with J gene TRBJ2-7, with a possible D match to TRBD2 (6 bases). In DNA form, the CDR3 reads TGTGCCAGTAGTTCTACCGGGACTCTTAACTTGGGGGTATCAAACAACGACGAGCAGTACTTC. The encoded protein is CASSSTGTLNLGVSNNDEQYF. Supplemented by reference TRBV19 and TRBJ2-7, the full variable domain reads DGGITQSPKYLFRKEGQNVTLSCEQNLNHDAMYWYRQDPGQGLRLIYYSQIVNDFQKGDIAEGYSVSREKKESFPLTVTSAQKNPTAFYLCASSSTGTLNLGVSNNDEQYFGPGTRLTVT.